This T cell receptor (beta chain) is drawn from a study of tumor and adjacent non-tumor tissue in lung cancer. Overall study results and limits: Significantly higher TCR diversity was found in tumor than normal lung.

This CDR3 region has 11 residues. V lost 11 bases and J lost 8, with 15 bases in between. Germline V CDR1 and CDR2: SGHAT, FQNNGV. This sample's RNA came from whole unsorted tissue. A modified ARM-PCR protocol with three rounds of nested PCR amplified TCRbeta. TCRdb used MiXCR to reprocess the multiplex PCR reads, holding one entry per CDR3 protein. The data show about 110,000 distinct CDR3 sequences, 75% to 90% seen once. A note on this clonotype: Its target is not known. The CDR3 end shows no conserved phenylalanine or tryptophan, and so a read error is likely.

Material for sequencing was lung tumor tissue. This TCR was sampled from a man between 65 and 85 years old with non-small cell lung cancer. The chain couples TRBV11-2 to TRBJ1-1; D ambiguous. CDR3 sequence: CAGAKVDEAFL. The CDR3 DNA reads as TGTGCCGGCGCCAAGGTGGACGAAGCTTTCCTT.